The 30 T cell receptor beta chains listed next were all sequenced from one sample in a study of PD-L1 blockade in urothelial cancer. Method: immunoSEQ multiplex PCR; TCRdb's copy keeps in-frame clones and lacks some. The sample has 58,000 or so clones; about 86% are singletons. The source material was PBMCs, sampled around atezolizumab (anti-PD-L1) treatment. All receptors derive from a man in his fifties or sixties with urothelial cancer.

The CDR3 reads CGLGGAGQPQHF. DNA for the CDR3: TGTGGGTTAGGGGGCGCAGGGCAGCCCCAGCATTTT. V and J are TRBV6-1 and TRBJ1-5; 7 positions match TRBD1. The CDR3 runs to 12 residues. CDR1 is MNHNS, CDR2 SASEGT, per germline.

CDR3: CASSLSRARATF. In DNA, the CDR3 is TGTGCCAGCAGTTTATCCAGGGCCCGCGCGACCTTC. The genes are TRBV28 and TRBJ1-2, with D possibly matching TRBD1 (5 bases). Germline CDR1 and CDR2: MDHEN and SYDVKM. The CDR3 contains 12 residues. Between the trimmed V and J ends, which lost 1 base and 14 bases, there was a span of 14 bases.

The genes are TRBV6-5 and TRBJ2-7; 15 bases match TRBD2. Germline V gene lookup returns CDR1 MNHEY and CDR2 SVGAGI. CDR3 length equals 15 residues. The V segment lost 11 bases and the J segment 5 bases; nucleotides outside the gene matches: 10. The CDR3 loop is CAVSGTSGRRNEQYF. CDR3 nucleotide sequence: TGTGCCGTATCCGGGACTAGCGGGAGGAGGAACGAGCAGTACTTC.

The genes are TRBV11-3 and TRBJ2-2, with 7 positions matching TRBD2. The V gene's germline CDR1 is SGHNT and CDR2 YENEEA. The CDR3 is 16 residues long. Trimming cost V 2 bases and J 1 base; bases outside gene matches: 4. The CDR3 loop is CASSLTASGNTGELFF. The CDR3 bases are TGTGCCAGCAGCTTAACGGCTAGCGGGAACACCGGGGAGCTGTTTTTT.

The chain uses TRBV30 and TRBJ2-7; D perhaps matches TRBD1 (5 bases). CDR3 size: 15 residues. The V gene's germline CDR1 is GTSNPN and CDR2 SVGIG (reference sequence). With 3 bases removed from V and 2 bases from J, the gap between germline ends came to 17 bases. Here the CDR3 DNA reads TGTGCCTGGAGAGGGCTCGACAGCTTCCCCTACGAGCAGTACTTC. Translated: CAWRGLDSFPYEQYF.

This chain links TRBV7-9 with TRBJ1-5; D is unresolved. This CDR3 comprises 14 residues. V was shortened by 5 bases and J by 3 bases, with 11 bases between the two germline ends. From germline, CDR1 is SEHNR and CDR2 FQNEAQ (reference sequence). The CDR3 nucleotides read TGTGCCAGCAGCCAGGAGGGATCCAATCAGCCCCAGCATTTT. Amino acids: CASSQEGSNQPQHF.

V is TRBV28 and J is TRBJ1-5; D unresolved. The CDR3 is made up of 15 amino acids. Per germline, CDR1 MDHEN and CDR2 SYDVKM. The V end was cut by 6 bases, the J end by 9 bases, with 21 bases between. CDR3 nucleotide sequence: TGTGCCAGCAGCCCGCCTCCAGGAGGAGATCTGCCCCAGCATTTT. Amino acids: CASSPPPGGDLPQHF.

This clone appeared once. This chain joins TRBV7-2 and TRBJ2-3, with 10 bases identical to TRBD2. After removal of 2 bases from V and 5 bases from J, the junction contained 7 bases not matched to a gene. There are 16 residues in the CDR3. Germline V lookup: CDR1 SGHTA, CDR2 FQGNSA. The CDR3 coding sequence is TGTGCCAGCAGCTTACGGTTAGCGGGAGGTTTAGATACGCAGTATTTT. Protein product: CASSLRLAGGLDTQYF.

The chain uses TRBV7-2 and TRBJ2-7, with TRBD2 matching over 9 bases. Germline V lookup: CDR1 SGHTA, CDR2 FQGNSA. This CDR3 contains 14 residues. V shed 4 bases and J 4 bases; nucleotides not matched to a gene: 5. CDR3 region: CASSSYSGSYEQYF. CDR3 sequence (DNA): TGTGCCAGCAGCTCCTATAGCGGGAGTTACGAGCAGTACTTC. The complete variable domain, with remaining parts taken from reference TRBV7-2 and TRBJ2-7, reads GAGVSQSPSNKVTEKGKDVELRCDPISGHTALYWYRQSLGQGLEFLIYFQGNSAPDKSGLPSDRFSAERTGGSVSTLTIQRTQQEDSAVYLCASSSYSGSYEQYFGPGTRLTVT.

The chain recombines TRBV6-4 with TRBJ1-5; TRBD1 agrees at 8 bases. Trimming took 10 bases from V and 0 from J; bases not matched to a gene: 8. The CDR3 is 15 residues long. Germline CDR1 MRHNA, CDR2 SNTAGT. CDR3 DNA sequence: TGTGCCACCGGGACAGGACTTTATAGCAATCAGCCCCAGCATTTT. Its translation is CATGTGLYSNQPQHF.

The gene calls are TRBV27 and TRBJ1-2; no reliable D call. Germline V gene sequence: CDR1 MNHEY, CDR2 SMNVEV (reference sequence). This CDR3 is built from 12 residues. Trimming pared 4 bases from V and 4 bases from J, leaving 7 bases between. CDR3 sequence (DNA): TGTGCCAGCAGTTCTCTCGGCTATGGCTACACCTTC. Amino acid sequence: CASSSLGYGYTF.

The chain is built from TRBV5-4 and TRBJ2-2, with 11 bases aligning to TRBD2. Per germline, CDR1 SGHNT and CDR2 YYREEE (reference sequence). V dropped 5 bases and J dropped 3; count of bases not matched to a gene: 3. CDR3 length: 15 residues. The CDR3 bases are TGTGCCAGCAGTTTTAGCGGGAGGGACACCGGGGAGCTGTTTTTT. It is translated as CASSFSGRDTGELFF.

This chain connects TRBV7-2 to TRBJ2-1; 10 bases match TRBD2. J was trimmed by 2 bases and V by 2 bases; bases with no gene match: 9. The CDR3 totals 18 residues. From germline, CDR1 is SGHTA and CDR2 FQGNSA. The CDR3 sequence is CASSLSVLAGSTYNEQFF. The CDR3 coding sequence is TGTGCCAGCAGCTTATCGGTACTAGCGGGGTCAACCTACAATGAGCAGTTCTTC. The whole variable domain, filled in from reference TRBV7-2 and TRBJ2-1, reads GAGVSQSPSNKVTEKGKDVELRCDPISGHTALYWYRQSLGQGLEFLIYFQGNSAPDKSGLPSDRFSAERTGGSVSTLTIQRTQQEDSAVYLCASSLSVLAGSTYNEQFFGPGTRLTVL.

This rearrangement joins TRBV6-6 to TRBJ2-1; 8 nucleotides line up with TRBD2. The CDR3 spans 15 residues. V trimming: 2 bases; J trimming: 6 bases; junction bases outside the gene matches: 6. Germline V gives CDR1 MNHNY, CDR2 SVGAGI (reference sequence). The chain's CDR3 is CASSYGAGGANEQFF. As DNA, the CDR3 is TGTGCCAGCAGTTACGGGGCGGGAGGTGCCAATGAGCAGTTCTTC.

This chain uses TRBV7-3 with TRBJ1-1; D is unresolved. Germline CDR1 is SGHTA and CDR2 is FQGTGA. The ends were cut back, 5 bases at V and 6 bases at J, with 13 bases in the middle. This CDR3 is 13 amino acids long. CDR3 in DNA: TGTGCCAGCAGCCCCAGTACGGGGTCTGAAGCTTTCTTT. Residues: CASSPSTGSEAFF. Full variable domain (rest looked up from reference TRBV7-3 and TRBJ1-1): GAGVSQTPSNKVTEKGKYVELRCDPISGHTALYWYRQSLGQGPEFLIYFQGTGAADDSGLPNDRFFAVRPEGSVSTLKIQRTERGDSAVYLCASSPSTGSEAFFGQGTRLTVV.

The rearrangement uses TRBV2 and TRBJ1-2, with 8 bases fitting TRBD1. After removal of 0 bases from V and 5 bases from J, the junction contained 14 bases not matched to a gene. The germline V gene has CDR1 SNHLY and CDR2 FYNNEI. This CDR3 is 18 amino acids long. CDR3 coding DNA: TGTGCCAGCAGTGAAGCAGGGCAGGGGGCCCACTACGAGTATGGCTACACCTTC. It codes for CASSEAGQGAHYEYGYTF.

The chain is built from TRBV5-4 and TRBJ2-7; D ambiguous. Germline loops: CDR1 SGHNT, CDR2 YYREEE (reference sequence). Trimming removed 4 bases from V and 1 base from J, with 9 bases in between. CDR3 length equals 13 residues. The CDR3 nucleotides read TGTGCCAGCAGCATCGGAGTTTCCTACGAGCAGTACTTC. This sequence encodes CASSIGVSYEQYF.

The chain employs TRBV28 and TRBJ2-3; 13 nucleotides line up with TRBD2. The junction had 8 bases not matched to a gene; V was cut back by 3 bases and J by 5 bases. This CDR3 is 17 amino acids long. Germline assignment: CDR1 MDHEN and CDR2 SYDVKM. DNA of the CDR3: TGTGCCAGCAGTTTCCGCCGGACTAGCGGGAGTATAGATACGCAGTATTTT. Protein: CASSFRRTSGSIDTQYF.

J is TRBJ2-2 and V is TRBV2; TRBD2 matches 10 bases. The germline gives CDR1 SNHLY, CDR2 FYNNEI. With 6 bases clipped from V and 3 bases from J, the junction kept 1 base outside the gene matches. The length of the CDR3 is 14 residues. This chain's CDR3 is CASRAGGDTGELFF. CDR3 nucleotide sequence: TGTGCCAGCAGAGCGGGAGGGGACACCGGGGAGCTGTTTTTT.

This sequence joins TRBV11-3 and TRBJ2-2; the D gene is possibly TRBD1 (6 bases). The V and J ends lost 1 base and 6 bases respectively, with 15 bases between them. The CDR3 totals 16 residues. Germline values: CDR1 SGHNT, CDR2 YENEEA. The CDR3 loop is CASSLGPTTGSGELFF. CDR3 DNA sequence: TGTGCCAGCAGCTTAGGACCGACTACAGGGTCCGGGGAGCTGTTTTTT.

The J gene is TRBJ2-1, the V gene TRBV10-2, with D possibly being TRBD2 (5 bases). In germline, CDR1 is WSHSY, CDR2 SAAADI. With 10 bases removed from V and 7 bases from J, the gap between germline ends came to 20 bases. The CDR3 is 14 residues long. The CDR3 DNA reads TGCGCCACCACCACATTGAGGGTTGGAAATGAGCAGTTCTTC. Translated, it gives CATTTLRVGNEQFF.

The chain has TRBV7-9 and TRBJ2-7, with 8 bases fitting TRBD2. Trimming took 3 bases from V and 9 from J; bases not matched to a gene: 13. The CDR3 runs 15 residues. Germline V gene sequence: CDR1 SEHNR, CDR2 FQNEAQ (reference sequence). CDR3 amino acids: CASSFGTRGDSVQYF. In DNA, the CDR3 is TGTGCCAGCAGCTTTGGGACTAGAGGGGATAGCGTGCAGTACTTC.

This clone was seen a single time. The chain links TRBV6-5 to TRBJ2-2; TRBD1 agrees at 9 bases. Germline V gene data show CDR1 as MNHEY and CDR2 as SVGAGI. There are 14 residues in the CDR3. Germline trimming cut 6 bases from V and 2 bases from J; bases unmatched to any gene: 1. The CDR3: CASRGQGNTGELFF. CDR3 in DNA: TGTGCCAGCAGGGGACAGGGAAACACCGGGGAGCTGTTTTTT.

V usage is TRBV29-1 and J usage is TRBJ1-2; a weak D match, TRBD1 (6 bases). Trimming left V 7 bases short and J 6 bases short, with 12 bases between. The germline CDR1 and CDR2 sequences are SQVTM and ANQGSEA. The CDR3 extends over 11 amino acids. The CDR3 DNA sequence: TGCAGCGCACAGGGTGTAGATGGCTACACCTTC. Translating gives CSAQGVDGYTF.

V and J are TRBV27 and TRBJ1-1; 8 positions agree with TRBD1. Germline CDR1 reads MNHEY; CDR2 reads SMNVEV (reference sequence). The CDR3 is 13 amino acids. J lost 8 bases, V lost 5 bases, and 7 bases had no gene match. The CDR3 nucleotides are TGTGCCAGCAGTCTCAGGGGGCTGGGGGAAGCTTTCTTT. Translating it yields CASSLRGLGEAFF.

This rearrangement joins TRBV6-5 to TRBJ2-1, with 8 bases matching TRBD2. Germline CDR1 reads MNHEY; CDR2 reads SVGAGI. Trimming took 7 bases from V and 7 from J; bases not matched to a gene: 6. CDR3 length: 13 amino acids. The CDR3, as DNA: TGTGCCAGCAAGGTCGGGAGGGAAAATGAGCAGTTCTTC. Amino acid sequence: CASKVGRENEQFF.

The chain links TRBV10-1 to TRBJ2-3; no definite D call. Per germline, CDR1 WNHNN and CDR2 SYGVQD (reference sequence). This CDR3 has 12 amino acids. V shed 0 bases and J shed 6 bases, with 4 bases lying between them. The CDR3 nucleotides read TGCGCCAGCAGTGAGTCCGGGGATACGCAGTATTTT. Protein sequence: CASSESGDTQYF.

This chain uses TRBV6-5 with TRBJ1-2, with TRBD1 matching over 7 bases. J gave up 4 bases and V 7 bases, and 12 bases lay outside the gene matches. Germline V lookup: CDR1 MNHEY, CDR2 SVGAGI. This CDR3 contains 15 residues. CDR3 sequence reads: CASKTPKTGIYGYTF. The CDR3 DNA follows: TGTGCCAGCAAGACCCCGAAGACAGGGATCTATGGCTACACCTTC.

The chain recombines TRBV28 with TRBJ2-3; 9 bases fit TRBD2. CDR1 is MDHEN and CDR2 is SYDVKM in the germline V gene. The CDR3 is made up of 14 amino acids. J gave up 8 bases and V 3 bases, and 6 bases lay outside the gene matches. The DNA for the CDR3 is TGTGCCAGCAGTTTCATAGCGGGAGTGACTACGCAGTATTTT. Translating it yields CASSFIAGVTTQYF.

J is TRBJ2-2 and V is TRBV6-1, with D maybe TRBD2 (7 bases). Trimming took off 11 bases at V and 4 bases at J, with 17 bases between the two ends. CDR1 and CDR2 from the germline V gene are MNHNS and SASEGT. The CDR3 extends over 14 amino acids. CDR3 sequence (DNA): TGTGCCCGTGGGGGGGGCTTTAGCACCGGGGAGCTGTTTTTT. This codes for CARGGGFSTGELFF.